This T cell receptor (beta chain) was captured in a study of CD4+ T cells in melanoma. Points from the study as a whole: Reportedly, melanoma neoantigen-specific CD4+ T cells showed varied differentiation states. CD8+ T cell, macrophage and B cell function reportedly correlated with neoantigen-specific CD4+ T cells.

Points on this clone: The antigen remains undetermined.

Germline V gene lookup returns CDR1 ENHRY and CDR2 SYGVKD. V was shortened by 0 bases and J by 0 bases, with 12 bases between the two germline ends. The CDR3 runs 16 residues. Assay: immunoSEQ multiplex PCR; the TCRdb copy retains only in-frame clones and omits some. Here the sample spans some 110,000 clones, approximately 92% being singletons. Sequences were obtained from peripheral blood. J is TRBJ2-7 and V is TRBV10-3; D gene uncertain. The clonotype originates from a human donor with melanoma. The DNA of the CDR3 is TGTGCCATCAGTGAGTCTTCGACGATCAGCTCCTACGAGCAGTACTTC. This sequence encodes CAISESSTISSYEQYF.